This T cell receptor beta chain emerged from a study of blood T cell repertoires in COVID-19. Repertoires were generated with immunoSEQ multiplex PCR, while TCRdb's copy carries only in-frame clones and drops some. The sample lists 200,000 to 300,000 clones; 86% were seen once. This CDR3 has 16 amino acids. The germline V and J ends were trimmed by 4 bases and 4 bases, with 20 bases remaining between them. Germline CDR1 and CDR2: SGHRS and YFSETQ. The specimen was peripheral blood. The chain recombines TRBV5-1 with TRBJ2-5, with D possibly being TRBD2 (6 bases). The receptor was isolated from a man aged 25-45 years with active or convalescent COVID-19. This CDR3 reads CASSPGLKRELETQYF. The CDR3 DNA is TGCGCCAGCAGCCCAGGACTGAAACGGGAGTTAGAGACCCAGTACTTC. The whole variable domain, filled in from reference TRBV5-1 and TRBJ2-5, reads KAGVTQTPRYLIKTRGQQVTLSCSPISGHRSVSWYQQTPGQGLQFLFEYFSETQRNKGNFPGRFSGRQFSNSRSEMNVSTLELGDSALYLCASSPGLKRELETQYFGPGTRLLVL.